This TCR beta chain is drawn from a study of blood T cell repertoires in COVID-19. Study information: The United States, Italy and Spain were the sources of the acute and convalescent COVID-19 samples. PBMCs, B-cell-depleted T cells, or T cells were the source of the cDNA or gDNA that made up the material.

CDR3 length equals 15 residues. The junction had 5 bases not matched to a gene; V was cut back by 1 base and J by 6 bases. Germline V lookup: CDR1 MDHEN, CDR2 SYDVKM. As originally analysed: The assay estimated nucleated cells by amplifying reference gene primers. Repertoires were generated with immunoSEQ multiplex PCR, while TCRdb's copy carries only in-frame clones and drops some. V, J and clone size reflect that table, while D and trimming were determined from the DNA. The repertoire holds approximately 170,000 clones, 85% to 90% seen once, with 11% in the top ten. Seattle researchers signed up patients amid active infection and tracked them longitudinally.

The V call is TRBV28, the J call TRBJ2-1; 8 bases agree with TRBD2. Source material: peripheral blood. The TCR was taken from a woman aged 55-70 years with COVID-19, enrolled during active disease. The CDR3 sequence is CASSLLAGGANEQFF. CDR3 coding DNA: TGTGCCAGCAGTTTATTGGCGGGAGGAGCCAATGAGCAGTTCTTC.